The sequence of this T cell receptor (beta chain) was determined in a study of shared clonotypes between healthy human individuals. The wider study: Per donor, CD8 memory used one plate, CD8 naive used two, CD4 memory used three and CD4 naive used three.

Findings and caveats of the study: Sampling used blood alone; tissue repertoires probably differ.

With respect to this clone: What it binds is unknown.

Generated by immunoSEQ multiplex PCR, the TCRdb table keeps only in-frame clones and is missing some. The sample has fewer than 3 million clones, 85% to 95% seen once. J gave up 1 base and V 7 bases, and 5 bases lay outside the gene matches. The CDR3 has 14 residues. Germline V gene lookup returns CDR1 SGHAT and CDR2 FQNNGV. Sequencing input: naive CD4+ T cells from PBMCs. The subset here: CD45RA+ positively selected. The TCR sequence derives from a man aged 18 to 30 in good health. Some clones in this sample may be carry-over from other donors' samples. The chain combines TRBV11-2 with TRBJ1-1, with 8 bases matching TRBD1. CDR3 amino acids: CASNRGQGNTEAFF. As DNA, the CDR3 is TGTGCCAGCAACCGTGGACAGGGGAACACTGAAGCTTTCTTT.